This TCR beta chain was recovered during a study of CD8+ T cells in alopecia areata. In each case, RNA was isolated and then reverse transcribed into cDNA as the sequencing template. Clones were sequenced by immunoSEQ multiplex PCR, and TCRdb holds only the in-frame ones, with some missing. The profile shows about 270,000 clones, 60% of them singletons. This sample's treatment: oral pan-JAK inhibitor, 5-10 mg twice daily. The length of the CDR3 is 17 residues. Germline-derived CDR1 and CDR2 are SEHNR and FQNEAQ (reference sequence). Trimming pared 0 bases from V and 0 bases from J, leaving 9 bases between. This clone was counted a few times.

Sequences were derived from CD4+ T cells sorted from blood, sampled at week 52, from a patient treated with tofacitinib. This chain joins TRBV7-9 and TRBJ2-6; no reliable D call. This receptor was taken from a human donor with alopecia areata. CDR3 bases: TGTGCCAGCAGCTTAGCGCGAGGAACCTCTGGGGCCAACGTCCTGACTTTC. As protein: CASSLARGTSGANVLTF. The full variable domain, rest sourced from reference TRBV7-9 and TRBJ2-6, is DTGVSQNPRHKITKRGQNVTFRCDPISEHNRLYWYRQTLGQGPEFLTYFQNEAQLEKSRLLSDRFSAERPKGSFSTLEIQRTEQGDSAMYLCASSLARGTSGANVLTFGAGSRLTVL.